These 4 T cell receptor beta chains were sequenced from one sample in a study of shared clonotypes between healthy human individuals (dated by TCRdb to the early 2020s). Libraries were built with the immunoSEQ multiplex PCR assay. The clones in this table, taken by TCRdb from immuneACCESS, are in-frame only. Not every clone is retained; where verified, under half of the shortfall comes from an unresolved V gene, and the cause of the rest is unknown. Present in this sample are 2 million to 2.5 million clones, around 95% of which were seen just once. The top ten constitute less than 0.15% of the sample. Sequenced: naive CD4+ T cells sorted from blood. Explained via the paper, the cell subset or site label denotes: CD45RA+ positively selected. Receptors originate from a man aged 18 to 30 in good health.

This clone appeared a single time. The CDR3, as DNA: TGTGCCAGCAGCGGTACAGGGGGGATAGATACGCAGTATTTT. It translates to CASSGTGGIDTQYF. The chain links TRBV6-1 to TRBJ2-3, with 8 nucleotides matching TRBD1. Germline CDR1 is MNHNS and CDR2 is SASEGT. Trimming at V came to 6 bases and at J to 5 bases, leaving 7 bases not matched to a gene. The CDR3 contains 14 residues.

The DNA for the CDR3 is TGTGCCAGCAGCCCCACCAACGGAAACACCATATATTTT. It yields the protein CASSPTNGNTIYF. V gene TRBV6-5 combines with J gene TRBJ1-3; D ambiguous. The V gene lost 6 bases and the J gene lost 4 bases, with 10 bases spanning the gap. The CDR3 has 13 amino acids. CDR1 and CDR2 from the germline V gene are MNHEY and SVGAGI.

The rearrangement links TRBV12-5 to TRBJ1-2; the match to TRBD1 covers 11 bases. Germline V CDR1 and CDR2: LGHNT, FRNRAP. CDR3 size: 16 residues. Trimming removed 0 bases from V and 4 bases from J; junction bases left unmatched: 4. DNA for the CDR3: TGTGCTAGTGGTTTGGTACTCGGGACAGGGGGCTATGGCTACACCTTC. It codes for CASGLVLGTGGYGYTF.

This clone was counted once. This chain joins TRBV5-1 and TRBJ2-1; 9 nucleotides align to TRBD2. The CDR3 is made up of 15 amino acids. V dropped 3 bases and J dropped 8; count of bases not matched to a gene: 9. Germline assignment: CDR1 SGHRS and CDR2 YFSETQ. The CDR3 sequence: CASSWTPGTSYEQFF. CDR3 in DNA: TGCGCCAGCAGCTGGACACCCGGGACTAGCTATGAGCAGTTCTTC.